Listed here are 24 T cell receptor beta chains from one sample, sequenced in a study of OX40 agonist ivuxolimab in advanced cancers. Clones were sequenced by immunoSEQ multiplex PCR, and TCRdb holds only the in-frame ones, with some missing. The sample contains about 82,000 clones, roughly 92% of which appear only once. Sequenced here: CD4+ or CD8+ T cells sorted from blood, sampled in a trial of the OX40 agonist ivuxolimab. Receptors originate from an adult with an advanced solid tumor such as melanoma, head and neck, liver or kidney cancer.

V usage is TRBV6-1 and J usage is TRBJ1-2, with D unresolved. CDR3 length equals 12 residues. V lost 8 bases to trimming and J lost 5 bases, with 12 bases between them. CDR1 is MNHNS, CDR2 SASEGT, per germline. The CDR3 spells CASRLPQYGYTF. DNA for the CDR3: TGTGCCAGCCGACTCCCCCAATATGGCTACACCTTC.

This clone was picked up one time. The V and J genes are TRBV7-3 and TRBJ2-1, with D possibly being TRBD2 (5 bases). Germline loops: CDR1 SGHTA, CDR2 FQGTGA. The CDR3 is made up of 15 amino acids. Between the trimmed V and J ends, which lost 5 bases and 6 bases, there was a span of 17 bases. CDR3 amino acids: CASSPGSQSGNEQFF. The CDR3 DNA follows: TGTGCCAGCAGCCCGGGATCCCAATCGGGCAATGAGCAGTTCTTC.

Worth noting for this clone: The sample has other DNA sequences that encode this CDR3 too. This rearrangement joins TRBV30 to TRBJ1-2; D may be TRBD1 (6 bases). This CDR3 contains 13 residues. Germline assignment: CDR1 GTSNPN and CDR2 SVGIG (reference sequence). Trimming took 5 bases from V and 8 from J, leaving 18 bases between them. This CDR3 is CAWRGSGAGGYTF. For the CDR3, the DNA is TGTGCCTGGCGGGGTTCGGGGGCAGGGGGCTACACCTTC.

This clone was found once. Distinct nucleotide sequences in the sample also encode this CDR3. V and J are TRBV5-1 and TRBJ1-1, with D perhaps matching TRBD1 (5 bases). V was clipped by 0 bases and J by 4 bases, with 10 bases between them. CDR3 length: 14 residues. Germline V gene lookup returns CDR1 SGHRS and CDR2 YFSETQ. CDR3 region: CASSLGGASTEAFF. The DNA of the CDR3 is TGCGCCAGCAGCTTGGGAGGGGCGAGCACTGAAGCTTTCTTT.

The CDR3 DNA follows: TGCGCCAGCAGCCCGGGGACGATACCGGAGAATGAGCAGTTCTTC. Residues: CASSPGTIPENEQFF. The rearrangement links TRBV5-1 to TRBJ2-1; D may be TRBD1 or TRBD2 (5 bases each). This CDR3 is 15 amino acids long. Between the trimmed V and J ends, which lost 4 bases and 7 bases, there was a span of 18 bases. Germline V lookup: CDR1 SGHRS, CDR2 YFSETQ.

V gene TRBV6-1 combines with J gene TRBJ2-3; TRBD2 matches at 8 bases. The CDR3 totals 14 residues. Germline V lookup: CDR1 MNHNS, CDR2 SASEGT. Losses at the gene ends were 7 bases for V and 0 bases for J; bases not matched to a gene: 3. CDR3 nucleotide sequence: TGTGCCAGCAAGACTAGCGTAAGCACAGATACGCAGTATTTT. It codes for CASKTSVSTDTQYF.

This clone was seen more than once but under ten times. CDR3 in DNA: TGTGCCAGCAGTGCCGGGACAGTGAACAATGAGCAGTTCTTC. Its translation is CASSAGTVNNEQFF. This chain links TRBV6-1 with TRBJ2-1, with 7 bases fitting TRBD1. The germline gives CDR1 MNHNS, CDR2 SASEGT. V lost 4 bases and J lost 5; bases outside the gene matches: 5. The CDR3 contains 14 residues.

The gene calls are TRBV29-1 and TRBJ1-4; D remains ambiguous. The CDR3 runs 13 residues. Germline values: CDR1 SQVTM, CDR2 ANQGSEA. V gave up 4 bases and J gave up 7 bases, with 13 bases separating them. The CDR3: CSVAPGRSEKLFF. As DNA, the CDR3 is TGCAGCGTTGCCCCCGGCCGGAGTGAAAAACTGTTTTTT.

This chain joins TRBV11-2 and TRBJ1-2, with D hard to call. Trimming cost V 6 bases and J 3 bases, with 8 bases left between them. In germline, CDR1 is SGHAT, CDR2 FQNNGV. This CDR3 has 12 residues. For the CDR3, the DNA is TGTGCCAGCAGTTCCCTGGACTATGGCTACACCTTC. It translates to CASSSLDYGYTF.

The chain combines TRBV5-4 with TRBJ2-3, with TRBD1 identical over 7 bases. The V and J ends lost 5 bases and 6 bases, in that order; junction bases with no gene match: 12. The CDR3 has 15 residues. Germline CDR1 SGHNT, CDR2 YYREEE (reference sequence). DNA of the CDR3: TGTGCCAGCAGGTTCGGGACAGTCCCTACGGATACGCAGTATTTT. This codes for CASRFGTVPTDTQYF.

With regard to this clone: Germline and junction disagree at one end, which may indicate a read error. This sequence joins TRBV7-7 and TRBJ2-1; D is perhaps TRBD2 (5 bases). CDR3 length: 15 amino acids. Per the germline V gene, CDR1 is SSHAT and CDR2 is FNYEAQ (reference sequence). The DNA for the CDR3 is TGTGCTAGCAGCCCTAGAGGGTCCTCCTACAATGAGCAGTTCTTC. Translation gives CASSPRGSSYNEQFF.

This chain joins TRBV6-5 and TRBJ2-2; weak D call: TRBD2 (5 bases). V lost 1 base, J lost 1 base, and 10 bases lay in between. This CDR3 is 16 amino acids long. The germline V gene encodes CDR1 MNHEY and CDR2 SVGAGI. This chain's CDR3 is CASSYWETLNTGELFF. DNA of the CDR3: TGTGCCAGCAGTTACTGGGAGACACTGAACACCGGGGAGCTGTTTTTT.

The DNA for the CDR3 is TGCGCCAGCAGTGAGTCGTTGTATGGCTACACCTTC. This codes for CASSESLYGYTF. The chain links TRBV10-1 to TRBJ1-2, with unresolved D. V dropped 0 bases and J dropped 5 bases, with 4 bases sitting between them. The CDR3 has 12 residues. Germline CDR1 WNHNN, CDR2 SYGVQD (reference sequence).

J is TRBJ2-3 and V is TRBV29-1; 7 bases line up with TRBD1. The CDR3 has 13 residues. The germline V gene has CDR1 SQVTM and CDR2 ANQGSEA. Trimming at V came to 8 bases and at J to 4 bases, leaving 9 bases not matched to a gene. CDR3 sequence reads: CSCRGRFADTQYF. As DNA, the CDR3 is TGCAGCTGTAGGGGGCGCTTTGCAGATACGCAGTATTTT.

This clone has only a few counts. V is TRBV11-2 and J is TRBJ2-7; D gene unclear. The germline V and J ends were trimmed by 5 bases and 2 bases, with 1 base remaining between them. Germline loops: CDR1 SGHAT, CDR2 FQNNGV. This CDR3 is built from 10 residues. The CDR3: CASSTYEQYF. CDR3 nucleotide sequence: TGTGCCAGCAGCACCTACGAGCAGTACTTC.

The CDR3 sequence: CASSLGAGDETQYF. The CDR3 bases are TGCGCCAGCAGCTTGGGAGCGGGGGATGAGACCCAGTACTTC. The chain couples TRBV5-1 to TRBJ2-5, with TRBD2 identical over 8 bases. The CDR3 is made up of 14 amino acids. The ends lost 0 bases at V and 5 bases at J; junction bases unmatched: 3. Germline CDR1 SGHRS, CDR2 YFSETQ.

The CDR3 is CASSAGVYTDTQYF. The CDR3 bases are TGTGCCAGCTCAGCGGGAGTGTATACAGATACGCAGTATTTT. The V gene is TRBV7-3, the J gene TRBJ2-3, with TRBD2 identical over 8 bases. CDR1 SGHTA and CDR2 FQGTGA come from the germline V gene. V gave up 8 bases and J gave up 3 bases; unmatched junction bases: 7. The CDR3 extends over 14 amino acids.

The genes are TRBV7-9 and TRBJ2-1, with 14 nucleotides matching TRBD2. V shed 8 bases, J shed 6 bases, and the junction held 12 bases outside the gene matches. Germline V gene sequence: CDR1 SEHNR, CDR2 FQNEAQ (reference sequence). The CDR3 has 17 residues. CDR3 DNA sequence: TGTGCCAGCGCCCAAAAGTTGGGACTAGCGGGAGTCAATGAGCAGTTCTTC. Translating gives CASAQKLGLAGVNEQFF.

In its sample, this clone was seen once. The V and J genes are TRBV19 and TRBJ1-5, with a possible D match to TRBD1 (5 bases). This CDR3 region has 18 residues. Trimming stripped 0 bases from V and 4 bases from J, with 19 bases between. Germline-derived CDR1 and CDR2 are LNHDA and SQIVND (reference sequence). The CDR3 reads CASSIDGAGTLGNQPQHF. The CDR3 coding sequence is TGTGCCAGTAGTATAGATGGGGCAGGGACCCTCGGAAATCAGCCCCAGCATTTT.

The rearrangement links TRBV2 to TRBJ1-5; 9 positions match TRBD1. Germline trimming cut 7 bases from V and 7 bases from J; bases unmatched to any gene: 8. This CDR3 contains 14 residues. Germline lookup yields CDR1 SNHLY and CDR2 FYNNEI. The CDR3 nucleotides are TGTGCCAGCACGCGGGGACAGGGAGGGCAGCCCCAGCATTTT. Its translation is CASTRGQGGQPQHF. The full variable domain, in which reference TRBV2 and TRBJ1-5 provide the parts outside the CDR3, is EPEVTQTPSHQVTQMGQEVILRCVPISNHLYFYWYRQILGQKVEFLVSFYNNEISEKSEIFDDQFSVERPDGSNFTLKIRSTKLEDSAMYFCASTRGQGGQPQHFGDGTRLSIL.

This sequence joins TRBV5-1 and TRBJ2-2; 10 bases map to TRBD2. Germline loops: CDR1 SGHRS, CDR2 YFSETQ. The CDR3 has 15 residues. V shed 4 bases and J 5 bases; nucleotides not matched to a gene: 5. The CDR3 bases are TGCGCCAGCAGCGCTAGCGGGAGTTATACCGGGGAGCTGTTTTTT. It is translated as CASSASGSYTGELFF.

The chain is built from TRBV29-1 and TRBJ1-5; TRBD1 is a possible D gene (6 bases). The length of the CDR3 is 14 residues. Germline values: CDR1 SQVTM, CDR2 ANQGSEA. Trimming took 4 bases from V and 11 from J, leaving 21 bases between them. The DNA of the CDR3 is TGCAGCGTTGTTCGTTTGCAGGGGAGGTCAGCCCAGCATTTT. Translating gives CSVVRLQGRSAQHF.

The chain has TRBV7-2 and TRBJ1-2; D is perhaps TRBD1 (6 bases). Trimming stripped 2 bases from V and 4 bases from J, with 8 bases between. CDR3 size: 13 residues. Germline V gene sequence: CDR1 SGHTA, CDR2 FQGNSA. The DNA of the CDR3 is TGTGCCAGCAGCTTACGGGACATCTATGGCTACACCTTC. It codes for CASSLRDIYGYTF. Based on the CDR3 plus reference TRBV7-2 and TRBJ1-2, the full variable domain is GAGVSQSPSNKVTEKGKDVELRCDPISGHTALYWYRQSLGQGLEFLIYFQGNSAPDKSGLPSDRFSAERTGGSVSTLTIQRTQQEDSAVYLCASSLRDIYGYTFGSGTRLTVV.

The rearrangement links TRBV30 to TRBJ2-5, with a weak D call TRBD1 (6 bases). This CDR3 is 12 amino acids long. Trimming took off 5 bases at V and 10 bases at J, with 17 bases between the two ends. The germline V gene encodes CDR1 GTSNPN and CDR2 SVGIG (reference sequence). CDR3 loop: CAWGAGAGGQYF. The CDR3 nucleotides are TGTGCCTGGGGGGCAGGGGCCGGTGGCCAGTACTTC. Using reference TRBV30 and TRBJ2-5 for the parts outside the CDR3, the full variable domain is SQTIHQWPATLVQPVGSPLSLECTVEGTSNPNLYWYRQAAGRGLQLLFYSVGIGQISSEVPQNLSASRPQDRQFILSSKKLLLSDSGFYLCAWGAGAGGQYFGPGTRLLVL.